The T cell receptor beta chain under discussion was sequenced for a study of CD8 T cells in Susac syndrome. Study information: Each patient with Susac syndrome, at the time of blood draw, was therapy-naive, on corticosteroids, or on intravenous immunoglobulin alone. Study-level points and caveats: It was acknowledged by the study that relatively few individuals were included in its TCR sequencing and HLA analysis.

It was with random hexamers that 0.5 to 1 ug RNA was reverse transcribed. An immunoSEQ multiplex PCR generated amplified TCR beta CDR3 products spanning 54 Vbeta and 13 Jbeta. TCRdb re-derived calls from the immunoSEQ multiplex PCR reads in MiXCR, one entry per CDR3 protein. Among hundreds of thousands of distinct CDR3 sequences, 94% were seen once, and the ten largest hold about 0.14%. The CDR3 is 12 residues long. The ends were cut back, 2 bases at V and 2 bases at J, with 7 bases in the middle. Germline V gene sequence: CDR1 GTSNPN, CDR2 SVGIG (reference sequence). As to this clonotype: The antigen is unknown.

This clonotype originated in a human donor with Susac syndrome. The V and J genes are TRBV30 and TRBJ2-7; no firm D call. Sequenced input: CD4+ T cells from PBMCs. DNA for the CDR3: TGTGCCTGGAGTCCTCATACCTACGAGCAGTACTTC. Amino acid sequence: CAWSPHTYEQYF.